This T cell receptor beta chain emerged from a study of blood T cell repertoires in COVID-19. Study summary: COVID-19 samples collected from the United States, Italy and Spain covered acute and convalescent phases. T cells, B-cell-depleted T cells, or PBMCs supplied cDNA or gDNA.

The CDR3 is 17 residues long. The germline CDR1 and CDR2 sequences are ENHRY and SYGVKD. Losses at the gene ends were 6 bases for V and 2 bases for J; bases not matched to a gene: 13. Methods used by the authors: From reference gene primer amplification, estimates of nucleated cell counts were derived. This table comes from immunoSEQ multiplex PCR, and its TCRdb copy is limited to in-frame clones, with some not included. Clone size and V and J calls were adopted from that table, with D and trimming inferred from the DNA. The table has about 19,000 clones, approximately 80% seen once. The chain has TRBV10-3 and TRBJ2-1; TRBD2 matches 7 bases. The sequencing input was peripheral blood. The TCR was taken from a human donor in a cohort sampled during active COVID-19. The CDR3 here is CAISAKNSSGPYNEQFF. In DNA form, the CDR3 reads TGTGCCATCAGCGCCAAAAATTCTAGCGGCCCCTACAATGAGCAGTTCTTC.